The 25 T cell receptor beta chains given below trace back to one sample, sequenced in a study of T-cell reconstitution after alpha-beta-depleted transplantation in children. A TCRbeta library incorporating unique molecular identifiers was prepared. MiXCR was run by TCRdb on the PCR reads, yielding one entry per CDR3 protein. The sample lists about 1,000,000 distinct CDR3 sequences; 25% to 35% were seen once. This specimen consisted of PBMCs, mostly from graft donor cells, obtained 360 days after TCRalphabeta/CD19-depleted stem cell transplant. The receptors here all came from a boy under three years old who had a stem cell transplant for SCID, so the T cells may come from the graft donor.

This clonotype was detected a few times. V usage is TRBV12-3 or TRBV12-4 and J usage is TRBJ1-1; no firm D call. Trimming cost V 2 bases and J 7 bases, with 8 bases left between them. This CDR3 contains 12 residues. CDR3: CASSLNIGEAFF. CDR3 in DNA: TGTGCCAGCAGTTTAAACATAGGTGAAGCTTTCTTT.

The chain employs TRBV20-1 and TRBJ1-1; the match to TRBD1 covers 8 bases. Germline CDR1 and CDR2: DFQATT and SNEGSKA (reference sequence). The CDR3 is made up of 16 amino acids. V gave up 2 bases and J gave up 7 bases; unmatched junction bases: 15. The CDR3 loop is CSARFGQGAGRGEAFF. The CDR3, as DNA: TGCAGTGCTAGATTTGGGCAGGGGGCCGGCAGGGGTGAAGCTTTCTTT.

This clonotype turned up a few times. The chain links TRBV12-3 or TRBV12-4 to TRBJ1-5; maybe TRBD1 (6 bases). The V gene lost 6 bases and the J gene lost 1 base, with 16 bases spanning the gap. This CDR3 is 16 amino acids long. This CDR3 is CASSPDSPWSNQPQHF. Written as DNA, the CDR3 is TGTGCCAGCAGCCCGGACAGCCCATGGAGCAATCAGCCCCAGCATTTT.

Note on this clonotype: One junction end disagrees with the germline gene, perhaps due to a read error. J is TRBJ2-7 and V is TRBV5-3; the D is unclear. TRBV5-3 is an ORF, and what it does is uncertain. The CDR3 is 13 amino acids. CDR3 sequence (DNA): TGTGCCAGGAGCTCTGGGTTCCCCTACGAGCAGTACTTC. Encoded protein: CARSSGFPYEQYF.

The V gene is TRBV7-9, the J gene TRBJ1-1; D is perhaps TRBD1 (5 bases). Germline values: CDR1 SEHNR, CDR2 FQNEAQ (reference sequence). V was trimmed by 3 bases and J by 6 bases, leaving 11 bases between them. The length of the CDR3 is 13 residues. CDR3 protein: CASSLGSTAEAFF. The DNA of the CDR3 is TGTGCCAGCAGCTTGGGGTCGACAGCTGAAGCTTTCTTT.

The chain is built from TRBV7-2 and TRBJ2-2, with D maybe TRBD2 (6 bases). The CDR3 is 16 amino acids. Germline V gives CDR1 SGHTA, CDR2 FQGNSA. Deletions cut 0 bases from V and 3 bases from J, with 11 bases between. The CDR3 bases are TGTGCCAGCAGCTTAGCCGGGACTGCTCACACCGGGGAGCTGTTTTTT. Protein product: CASSLAGTAHTGELFF.

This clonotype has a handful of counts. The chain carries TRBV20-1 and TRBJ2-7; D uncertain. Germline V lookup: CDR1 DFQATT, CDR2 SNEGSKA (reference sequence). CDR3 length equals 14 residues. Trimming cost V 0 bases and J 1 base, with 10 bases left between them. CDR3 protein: CSARDRRRSYEQYF. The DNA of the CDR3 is TGCAGTGCTAGAGATCGCAGACGGTCCTACGAGCAGTACTTC.

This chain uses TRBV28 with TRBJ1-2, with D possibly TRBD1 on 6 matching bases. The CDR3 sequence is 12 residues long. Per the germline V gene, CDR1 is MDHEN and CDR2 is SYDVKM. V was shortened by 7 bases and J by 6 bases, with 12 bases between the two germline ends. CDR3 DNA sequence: TGTGCCAGCATTCGGCAGGGGAATGGCTACACCTTC. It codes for CASIRQGNGYTF.

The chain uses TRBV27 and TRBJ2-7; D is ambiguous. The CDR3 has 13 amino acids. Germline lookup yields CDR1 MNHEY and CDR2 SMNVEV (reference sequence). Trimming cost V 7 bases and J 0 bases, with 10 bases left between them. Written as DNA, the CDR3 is TGTGCCAGCACAGACCAAAGCTCCTACGAGCAGTACTTC. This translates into CASTDQSSYEQYF.

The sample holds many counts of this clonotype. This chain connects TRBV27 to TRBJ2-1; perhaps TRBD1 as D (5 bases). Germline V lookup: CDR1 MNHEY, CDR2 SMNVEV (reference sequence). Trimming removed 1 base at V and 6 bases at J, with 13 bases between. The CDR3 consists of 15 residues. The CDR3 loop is CASSLYQGRLNEQFF. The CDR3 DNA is TGTGCCAGCAGTTTATATCAGGGCCGACTCAATGAGCAGTTCTTC.

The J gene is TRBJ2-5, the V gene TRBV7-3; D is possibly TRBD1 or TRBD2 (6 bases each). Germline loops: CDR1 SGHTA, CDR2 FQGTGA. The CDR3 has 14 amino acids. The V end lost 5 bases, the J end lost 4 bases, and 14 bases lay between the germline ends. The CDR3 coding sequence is TGTGCCAGCAGCACTGGGGGGCTGGGAGAGACCCAGTACTTC. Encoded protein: CASSTGGLGETQYF.

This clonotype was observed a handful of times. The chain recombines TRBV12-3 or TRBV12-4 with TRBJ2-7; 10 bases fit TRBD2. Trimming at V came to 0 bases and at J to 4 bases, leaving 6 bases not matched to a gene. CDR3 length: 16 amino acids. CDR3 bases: TGTGCCAGCAGTTTAGCGGGGGTAGCGGGGGGTTACGAGCAGTACTTC. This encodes CASSLAGVAGGYEQYF.

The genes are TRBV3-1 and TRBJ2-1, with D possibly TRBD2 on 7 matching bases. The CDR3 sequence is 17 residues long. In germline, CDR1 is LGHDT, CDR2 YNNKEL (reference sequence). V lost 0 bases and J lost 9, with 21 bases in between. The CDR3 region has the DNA TGTGCCAGCAGCCAAGATGGCCGGGGGGCCAGAGGCACTGAGCAGTTCTTC. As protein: CASSQDGRGARGTEQFF.

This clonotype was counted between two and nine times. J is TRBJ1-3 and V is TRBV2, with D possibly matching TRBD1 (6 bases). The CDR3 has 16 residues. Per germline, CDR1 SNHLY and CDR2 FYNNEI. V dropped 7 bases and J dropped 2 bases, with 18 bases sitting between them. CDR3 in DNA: TGTGCCAGCACTTCATTCGGGGCAGGGGCTGGAAACACCATATATTTT. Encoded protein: CASTSFGAGAGNTIYF. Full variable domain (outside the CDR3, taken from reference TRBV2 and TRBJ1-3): EPEVTQTPSHQVTQMGQEVILRCVPISNHLYFYWYRQILGQKVEFLVSFYNNEISEKSEIFDDQFSVERPDGSNFTLKIRSTKLEDSAMYFCASTSFGAGAGNTIYFGEGSWLTVV.

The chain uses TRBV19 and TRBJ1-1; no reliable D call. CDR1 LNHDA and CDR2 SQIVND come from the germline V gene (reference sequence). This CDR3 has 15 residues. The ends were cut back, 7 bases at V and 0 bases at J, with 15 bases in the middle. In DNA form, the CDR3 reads TGTGCCAGTAATATGAGTGACGTCATGAACACTGAAGCTTTCTTT. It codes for CASNMSDVMNTEAFF.

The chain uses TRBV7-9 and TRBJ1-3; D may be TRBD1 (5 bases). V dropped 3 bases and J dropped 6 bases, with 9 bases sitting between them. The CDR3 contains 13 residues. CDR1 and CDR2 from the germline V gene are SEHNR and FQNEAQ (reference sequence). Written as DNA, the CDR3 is TGTGCCAGCAGCTTGGGGGTTCTAAACACCATATATTTT. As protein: CASSLGVLNTIYF.

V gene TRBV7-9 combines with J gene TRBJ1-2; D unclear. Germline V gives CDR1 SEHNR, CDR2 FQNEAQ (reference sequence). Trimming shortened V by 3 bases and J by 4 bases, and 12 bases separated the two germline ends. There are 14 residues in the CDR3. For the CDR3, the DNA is TGTGCCAGCAGCTTGGTTGGCGGCCGCTATGGCTACACCTTC. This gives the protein CASSLVGGRYGYTF.

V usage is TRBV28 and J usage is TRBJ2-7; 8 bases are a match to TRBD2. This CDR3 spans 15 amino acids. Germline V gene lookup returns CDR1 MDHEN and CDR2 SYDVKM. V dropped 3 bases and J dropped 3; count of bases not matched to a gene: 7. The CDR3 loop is CASSLAAGGNYEQYF. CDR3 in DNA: TGTGCCAGCAGTTTGGCGGCGGGGGGAAACTACGAGCAGTACTTC.

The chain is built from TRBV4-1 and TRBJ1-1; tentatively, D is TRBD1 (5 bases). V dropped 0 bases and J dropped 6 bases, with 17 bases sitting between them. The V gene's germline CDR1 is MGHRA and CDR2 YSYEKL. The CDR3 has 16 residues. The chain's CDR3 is CASSQDPGALVAEAFF. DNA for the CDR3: TGCGCCAGCAGCCAAGATCCCGGGGCGCTTGTGGCTGAAGCTTTCTTT.

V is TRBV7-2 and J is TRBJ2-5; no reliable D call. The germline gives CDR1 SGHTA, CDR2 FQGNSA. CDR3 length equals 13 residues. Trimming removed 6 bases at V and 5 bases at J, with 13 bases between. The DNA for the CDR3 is TGTGCCAGCAGGACGACCGCTCAGGAGACCCAGTACTTC. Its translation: CASRTTAQETQYF.

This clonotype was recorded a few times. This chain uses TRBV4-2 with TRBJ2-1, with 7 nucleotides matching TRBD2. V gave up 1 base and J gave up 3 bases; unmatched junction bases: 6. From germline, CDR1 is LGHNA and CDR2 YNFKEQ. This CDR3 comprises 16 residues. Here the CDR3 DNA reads TGTGCCAGCAGCCAAGGGCGGGGCGGGGGCTACAATGAGCAGTTCTTC. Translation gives CASSQGRGGGYNEQFF.

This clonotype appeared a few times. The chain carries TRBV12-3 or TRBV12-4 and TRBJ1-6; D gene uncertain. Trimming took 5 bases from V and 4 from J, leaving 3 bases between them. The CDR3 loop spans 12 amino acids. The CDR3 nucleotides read TGTGCCAGCAGTGGGTATAATTCACCCCTCCACTTT. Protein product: CASSGYNSPLHF.

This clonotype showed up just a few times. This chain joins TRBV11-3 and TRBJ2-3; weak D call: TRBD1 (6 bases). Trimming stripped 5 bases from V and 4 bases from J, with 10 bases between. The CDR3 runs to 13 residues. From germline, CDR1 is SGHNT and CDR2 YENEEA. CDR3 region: CASSGYRADTQYF. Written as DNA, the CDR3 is TGTGCCAGCAGCGGATACAGGGCAGATACGCAGTATTTT.

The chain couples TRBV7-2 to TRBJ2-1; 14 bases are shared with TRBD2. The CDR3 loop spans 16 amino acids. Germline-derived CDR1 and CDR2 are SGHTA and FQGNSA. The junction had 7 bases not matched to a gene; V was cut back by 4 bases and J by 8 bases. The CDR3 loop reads CASSSSGLAGGDEQFF. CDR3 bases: TGTGCCAGCAGCTCCTCAGGACTAGCGGGGGGCGATGAGCAGTTCTTC.

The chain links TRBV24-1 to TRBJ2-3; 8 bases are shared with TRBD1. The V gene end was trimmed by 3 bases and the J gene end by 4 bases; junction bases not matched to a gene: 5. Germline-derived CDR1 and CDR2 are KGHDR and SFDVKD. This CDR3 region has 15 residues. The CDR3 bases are TGTGCCACCAGTGATCCGGGACAGGCCTCAGATACGCAGTATTTT. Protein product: CATSDPGQASDTQYF.